The 2 T cell receptor beta chains below all came from one sample that was sequenced in a study of vaccination effects on CD4 cells after COVID-19. These receptors are not linked to any known antigen. ViraFEST used viral peptide pools to expand antigen-specific CD4+ T cells before sequencing. The authors isolated CD4+ T cells after approximately 9 days of culture. Two-dose vaccination with either BNT162b2 or mRNA-1273 was given to the participants. Repertoires were generated with immunoSEQ multiplex PCR, while TCRdb's copy carries only in-frame clones and drops some. The repertoire holds 25,000 to 35,000 clones, around 80% seen once, with 5.5% to 7.5% in the top ten. The sequencing here drew on CD4+ T cells from PBMCs cultured with SARS-CoV-2 spike peptides, taken after COVID-19 vaccination. The receptors originated from a human donor who received a COVID-19 vaccine. Some clones in this sample may be carry-over from other donors' samples.

This clone was seen only once. The genes are TRBV2 and TRBJ1-1; 7 bases match TRBD1. Germline lookup yields CDR1 SNHLY and CDR2 FYNNEI. The V and J ends lost 2 bases and 5 bases, in that order; junction bases with no gene match: 5. CDR3 length: 14 residues. The CDR3 reads CASSETGVWTEAFF. The CDR3 region has the DNA TGTGCCAGCAGTGAAACAGGGGTTTGGACTGAAGCTTTCTTT.

Notes on this clone: The junction and the germline gene differ at one end; a read error may be behind it. This rearrangement joins TRBV19 to TRBJ1-5; D is unclear. CDR3 length: 13 amino acids. Per germline, CDR1 LNHDA and CDR2 SQIVND (reference sequence). CDR3 coding DNA: TGTGCCAGTAGTCTAGATCTTAATCAGCCCCAGCATTTT. Protein sequence: CASSLDLNQPQHF.